The 14 T cell receptor beta chains in this list originate from one sample, sequenced in a study of cytomegalovirus exposure and HLA in healthy donors. The PCR had 60 Vbeta and 13 Jbeta primers. The assay was immunoSEQ multiplex PCR, and TCRdb's table has in-frame clones only and misses some. Of over 150,000 clones detected, about four fifths appear once; the ten largest clones hold approximately 4.5%. The specimen was PBMCs. All receptors derive from a man aged 30 to 45 in good health and CMV-seronegative.

The CDR3 loop is CASSFRSGDTDTQYF. The CDR3 DNA sequence: TGTGCCAGCAGCTTCCGTAGCGGGGACACAGATACGCAGTATTTT. The chain uses TRBV9 and TRBJ2-3; 8 positions agree with TRBD2. The CDR3 consists of 15 residues. Germline CDR1 reads SGDLS; CDR2 reads YYNGEE. The V segment lost 4 bases and the J segment 2 bases; nucleotides outside the gene matches: 6.

The genes are TRBV7-3 and TRBJ2-1, with 7 bases identical to TRBD2. Germline CDR1 SGHTA, CDR2 FQGTGA. After removal of 6 bases from V and 4 bases from J, the junction contained 9 bases not matched to a gene. The CDR3 totals 15 residues. Here the CDR3 DNA reads TGTGCCAGCAGTCCTCCGGGACTACCGTACAATGAGCAGTTCTTC. This sequence encodes CASSPPGLPYNEQFF.

The chain has TRBV9 and TRBJ1-3; tentative D call: TRBD1 (5 bases). This CDR3 has 14 residues. V was clipped by 0 bases and J by 1 base, with 5 bases between them. CDR1 and CDR2 (germline): SGDLS, YYNGEE. CDR3 amino acids: CASSVGTSGNTIYF. CDR3 in DNA: TGTGCCAGCAGCGTAGGGACATCTGGAAACACCATATATTTT.

This clone was counted at least ten times. This rearrangement joins TRBV6-6 to TRBJ1-6; D is uncertain. The CDR3 is made up of 15 amino acids. The V gene lost 6 bases and the J gene lost 6 bases, with 15 bases spanning the gap. CDR1 is MNHNY, CDR2 SVGAGI, per germline (reference sequence). Here the CDR3 DNA reads TGTGCCAGCAGCCCCGACATCGGAATTAATTCACCCCTCCACTTT. Residues: CASSPDIGINSPLHF.

The chain combines TRBV19 with TRBJ1-1; D not resolved. The CDR3 totals 15 residues. Germline assignment: CDR1 LNHDA and CDR2 SQIVND (reference sequence). V lost 3 bases to trimming and J lost 3 bases, with 14 bases between them. The CDR3: CASSIRGRVDTEAFF. CDR3 bases: TGTGCCAGTAGTATTCGGGGTAGGGTTGACACTGAAGCTTTCTTT.

The rearrangement joins TRBV28 to TRBJ1-2; D is unresolved. The CDR3 totals 15 residues. The V end was cut by 5 bases, the J end by 2 bases, with 15 bases between. CDR1 and CDR2 from the germline V gene are MDHEN and SYDVKM. CDR3 sequence (DNA): TGTGCCAGCAGTCCCTCCCGGTATAGCAACTATGGCTACACCTTC. Protein: CASSPSRYSNYGYTF.

The chain links TRBV28 to TRBJ1-5; possible D gene TRBD1, 6 bases. CDR3 length: 14 amino acids. CDR1 and CDR2 (germline): MDHEN, SYDVKM. V lost 1 base and J lost 6, with 10 bases in between. The CDR3 sequence is CASSLFAGVQPQHF. The CDR3 nucleotides are TGTGCCAGCAGTTTATTCGCAGGGGTTCAGCCCCAGCATTTT.

The genes are TRBV2 and TRBJ2-7; TRBD2 aligns across 10 bases. The germline gives CDR1 SNHLY, CDR2 FYNNEI. CDR3 length: 15 residues. V shed 3 bases, J shed 3 bases, and the junction held 5 bases outside the gene matches. The CDR3 DNA follows: TGTGCCAGCAGTGATCTAGCGGGAGTGGGCTACGAGCAGTACTTC. Its protein is CASSDLAGVGYEQYF.

This chain uses TRBV14 with TRBJ1-2; D gene ambiguous. From germline, CDR1 is SGHDN and CDR2 FVKESK. This CDR3 comprises 15 residues. With 1 base removed from V and 8 bases from J, the gap between germline ends came to 17 bases. DNA for the CDR3: TGTGCCAGCAGCCAAGGATCAGGTTTCCGGGGAGGCTACACCTTC. Its translation: CASSQGSGFRGGYTF.

There are a few counts of this clone. The chain has TRBV9 and TRBJ2-1, with 8 bases aligning to TRBD2. The CDR3 sequence is 15 residues long. Germline V CDR1 and CDR2: SGDLS, YYNGEE. Germline trimming cut 3 bases from V and 1 base from J; bases unmatched to any gene: 3. The CDR3 DNA reads as TGTGCCAGCAGCGGGACTAGCTCATCCTACAATGAGCAGTTCTTC. Translated, it gives CASSGTSSSYNEQFF.

The sample holds a few counts of this clone. This sequence joins TRBV7-4 and TRBJ1-2; a possible D gene is TRBD1 (6 bases). The germline V and J ends were trimmed by 5 bases and 6 bases, with 16 bases remaining between them. The CDR3 sequence is 14 residues long. Germline V gene lookup returns CDR1 SGHVT and CDR2 SQSDAQ. The CDR3 DNA reads as TGTGCCAGCAGCCCTCAGGGGAACGGGGATGGCTACACCTTC. Residues: CASSPQGNGDGYTF. Complete variable domain (other parts from reference TRBV7-4 and TRBJ1-2): GAGVSQSPRYKVAKRGRDVALRCDSISGHVTLYWYRQTLGQGSEVLTYSQSDAQRDKSGRPSGRFSAERPERSVSTLKIQRTEQGDSAVYLCASSPQGNGDGYTFGSGTRLTVV.

This chain links TRBV6-6 with TRBJ1-5; D is perhaps TRBD1 (5 bases). This CDR3 comprises 12 residues. Trimming stripped 8 bases from V and 7 bases from J, with 12 bases between. CDR1 MNHNY and CDR2 SVGAGI come from the germline V gene (reference sequence). This CDR3 is CASPGPRQPQHF. The CDR3 region has the DNA TGTGCCAGCCCAGGGCCTAGACAGCCCCAGCATTTT.

The V gene is TRBV7-9, the J gene TRBJ2-1; tentatively, D is TRBD2 (5 bases). The germline V gene has CDR1 SEHNR and CDR2 FQNEAQ (reference sequence). The length of the CDR3 is 15 residues. Deletions cut 2 bases from V and 0 bases from J, with 8 bases between. The CDR3 here is CASSLLASSYNEQFF. CDR3 DNA sequence: TGTGCCAGCAGCTTACTAGCTAGCTCCTACAATGAGCAGTTCTTC.

Worth noting for this clone: Additional DNA sequences in this sample encode the identical CDR3. The V call is TRBV30, the J call TRBJ1-3; D uncertain. The CDR3 covers 14 residues. The germline gives CDR1 GTSNPN, CDR2 SVGIG (reference sequence). V lost 0 bases, J lost 7 bases, and 13 bases lay in between. The CDR3 sequence is CAWSVRGWENTIYF. CDR3 DNA sequence: TGTGCCTGGAGTGTACGGGGATGGGAGAACACCATATATTTT.